The rows below give T cell receptor beta chains drawn from one sample of a study of technical replicates of blood from a handful of donors. Data came from immunoSEQ multiplex PCR; TCRdb stores just in-frame clones and leaves some out. In the table there are about 72,000 clones, about 95% of which are singletons. Source material: T cells isolated from PBMCs. The receptors shown here come from a human donor in good health. Both conserved end residues are part of each CDR3. A D gene is named only where the DNA matches it firmly. A clone size is listed for some rows: how often the clone was seen (once, few, many), or a class if it is expanded.

D	size	J	V	CDR3	DNA
NA	NA	TRBJ1-2	TRBV5-6	CASSSLDTNGNYGYTF	TGTGCCAGCAGCTCCTTGGACACGAACGGGAACTATGGCTACACCTTC
TRBD1	NA	TRBJ2-7	TRBV11-3	CASLRTGTGLNEQYF	TGTGCCAGTTTGCGAACCGGGACAGGGTTAAACGAGCAGTACTTC
NA	NA	TRBJ2-1	TRBV10-2	CASTPRGGLVQFF	TGCGCCAGCACCCCAAGGGGGGGGCTAGTGCAGTTCTTC
NA	NA	TRBJ1-3	TRBV6-5	CASRPRGSLLYF	TGTGCCAGCCGCCCACGGGGGAGCCTCCTATATTTT
NA	NA	TRBJ2-1	TRBV4-1	CASSQESGYNEQFF	TGCGCCAGCAGCCAAGAGTCGGGCTACAATGAGCAGTTCTTC
TRBD1	once	TRBJ1-2	TRBV7-9	CASSSLGQGFTF	TGTGCCAGCAGCTCACTAGGACAGGGTTTTACCTTC
NA	NA	TRBJ2-7	TRBV18	CASSRLINLDRERTYEQYF	TGTGCCAGCTCACGCCTAATCAACTTGGACAGAGAGCGGACCTACGAGCAGTACTTC
TRBD1	NA	TRBJ1-4	TRBV30	CAWGRGLGSTNEKLFF	TGTGCCTGGGGTAGGGGGCTAGGGTCAACTAATGAAAAACTGTTTTTT
NA	NA	TRBJ1-1	TRBV25-1	CASIGRGSTEAFF	TGTGCCAGCATCGGGAGGGGCAGCACTGAAGCTTTCTTT
TRBD2	NA	TRBJ2-5	TRBV7-2	CASSLTSGSGETQYF	TGTGCCAGCAGCTTGACTAGCGGGAGTGGAGAGACCCAGTACTTC
NA	once	TRBJ1-5	TRBV7-2	CASSYRQSNQPQHF	TGTGCCAGCAGCTACCGACAGAGCAATCAGCCCCAGCATTTT
NA	NA	TRBJ2-1	TRBV18	CASSLTEYNEQFF	TGTGCCAGCTCACTGACAGAGTACAATGAGCAGTTCTTC
TRBD2	NA	TRBJ2-1	TRBV19	CASSIPLAGGGGEQFF	TGTGCCAGTAGTATCCCACTAGCGGGAGGGGGGGGTGAGCAGTTCTTC
TRBD1	NA	TRBJ2-7	TRBV11-2	CASRVPGQGDYEQYF	TGTGCCAGCAGGGTACCGGGACAGGGGGACTACGAGCAGTACTTC
NA	NA	TRBJ1-1	TRBV27	CASSLVAANTEAFF	TGTGCCAGCAGTTTAGTCGCGGCGAACACTGAAGCTTTCTTT
NA	NA	TRBJ1-1	TRBV19	CASSPPGTEAFF	TGTGCCAGTAGTCCCCCAGGGACTGAAGCTTTCTTT
TRBD1	NA	TRBJ1-2	TRBV9	CASSVALGTGGRANYGYTF	TGTGCCAGCAGCGTCGCCCTAGGGACAGGGGGTCGGGCTAACTATGGCTACACCTTC
TRBD2	NA	TRBJ2-1	TRBV18	CASATSGGDIVNEQFF	TGTGCCAGCGCGACTAGCGGGGGGGATATTGTCAATGAGCAGTTCTTC
TRBD1	NA	TRBJ1-1	TRBV9	CASSDAGGTEAFF	TGTGCCAGCAGCGACGCAGGGGGCACTGAAGCTTTCTTT
NA	NA	TRBJ1-4	TRBV5-1	CASSLWGIRETTNEKLFF	TGCGCCAGCAGCTTGTGGGGAATAAGGGAGACAACTAATGAAAAACTGTTTTTT
NA	NA	TRBJ2-2	TRBV4-2	CASSPVGGRGLFSGELFF	TGTGCCAGCAGCCCGGTAGGGGGGAGGGGCCTCTTTTCTGGGGAGCTGTTTTTT
NA	once	TRBJ1-6	TRBV5-1	CATSLGQSNSPLHF	TGCGCCACCTCGCTGGGGCAGTCTAATTCACCCCTCCACTTT
TRBD2	NA	TRBJ2-7	TRBV7-2	CASSRLALSVYEQYF	TGTGCCAGCAGCCGACTAGCGCTAAGCGTCTACGAGCAGTACTTC
TRBD2	NA	TRBJ2-3	TRBV27	CASSLPIALGGTTDTQYF	TGTGCCAGCAGTTTACCCATAGCGTTGGGAGGGACCACAGATACGCAGTATTTT
NA	once	TRBJ1-2	TRBV5-1	CASSLRQASPHYGYTF	TGCGCCAGCAGCTTGCGACAGGCCAGCCCACACTATGGCTACACCTTC
TRBD1	NA	TRBJ1-2	TRBV7-9	CASSQGQGSTYGYTF	TGTGCCAGCAGCCAAGGACAGGGAAGTACCTATGGCTACACCTTC
NA	NA	TRBJ2-1	TRBV5-1	CASSVTGSSYNEQFF	TGCGCCAGCAGCGTCACAGGGAGCTCCTACAATGAGCAGTTCTTC
TRBD1	NA	TRBJ1-2	TRBV28	CASSSNHRDRQNYGYTF	TGTGCCAGCAGTTCAAATCACCGGGACAGGCAAAACTATGGCTACACCTTC
NA	few	TRBJ1-5	TRBV19	CASSIGGSQPQHF	TGTGCCAGTAGTATAGGGGGCAGTCAGCCCCAGCATTTT
TRBD1	NA	TRBJ1-1	TRBV9	CASSVGTEDTEAFF	TGTGCCAGCAGCGTCGGGACAGAAGACACTGAAGCTTTCTTT
NA	once	TRBJ1-2	TRBV5-1	CASSLADSSNSNYGYTF	TGCGCCAGCAGCTTGGCCGATAGCAGTAATTCTAACTATGGCTACACCTTC
TRBD1	NA	TRBJ2-5	TRBV5-4	CASSLGTGFETQYF	TGTGCCAGCAGCTTGGGGACAGGGTTCGAGACCCAGTACTTC
TRBD2	NA	TRBJ2-7	TRBV4-1	CASSQEGLAGRGEQYF	TGCGCCAGCAGCCAAGAGGGATTAGCGGGAAGGGGCGAGCAGTACTTC
NA	NA	TRBJ1-1	TRBV7-3	CASSLAGHTAFF	TGTGCCAGCAGCTTAGCGGGTCATACAGCTTTCTTT
TRBD1	NA	TRBJ1-1	TRBV25-1	CASSDPRTGGEQAFF	TGTGCCAGCAGTGATCCGCGGACAGGGGGGGAACAAGCTTTCTTT
TRBD1	NA	TRBJ2-7	TRBV4-1	CASSQAPSGTGTYEQYF	TGCGCCAGCAGCCAAGCCCCATCCGGGACAGGGACCTACGAGCAGTACTTC
NA	once	TRBJ2-5	TRBV28	CASTREKETQYF	TGTGCCAGCACCAGGGAAAAAGAGACCCAGTACTTC
NA	once	TRBJ1-3	TRBV29-1	CSVGTVSGNTIYF	TGCAGCGTTGGGACAGTCTCTGGAAACACCATATATTTT
TRBD1	NA	TRBJ2-7	TRBV11-2	CASSTRWGDRGRLAYEQYF	TGTGCCAGCAGCACACGATGGGGGGACAGGGGGCGCTTGGCCTACGAGCAGTACTTC
NA	NA	TRBJ1-1	TRBV19	CASSIGPGGGTEAFF	TGTGCCAGTAGTATTGGTCCCGGGGGGGGCACTGAAGCTTTCTTT
TRBD1	few	TRBJ2-2	TRBV6-1	CASAYRGNTGELFF	TGTGCCAGCGCATACAGGGGAAACACCGGGGAGCTGTTTTTT
TRBD1	once	TRBJ1-1	TRBV7-9	CASSPGGLAEAFF	TGTGCCAGCAGCCCAGGGGGGCTCGCTGAAGCTTTCTTT
NA	NA	TRBJ1-4	TRBV23-1	CASSPWWALNEKLFF	TGCGCCAGCAGCCCATGGTGGGCACTTAATGAAAAACTGTTTTTT
TRBD1	NA	TRBJ2-7	TRBV6-5	CASSSFNRGHGQYF	TGTGCCAGCAGTTCCTTCAACAGGGGCCATGGGCAGTACTTC
NA	NA	TRBJ2-3	TRBV19	CASSIVHSGDTQYF	TGTGCCAGTAGTATAGTACACAGTGGTGATACGCAGTATTTT
NA	NA	TRBJ1-5	TRBV21-1	CASSSRDSHNQPQHF	TGTGCCAGCAGCAGCCGGGACAGCCACAATCAGCCCCAGCATTTT
NA	NA	TRBJ2-5	TRBV5-1	CASTPGYGGEETQYF	TGCGCCAGCACCCCCGGGTACGGAGGGGAAGAGACCCAGTACTTC
NA	NA	TRBJ1-2	TRBV4-2	CASSQGQTNYGYTF	TGTGCCAGCAGCCAAGGACAGACTAACTATGGCTACACCTTC
NA	NA	TRBJ2-3	TRBV6-6	CASTTGTTDTQYF	TGTGCCAGCACCACAGGGACCACAGATACGCAGTATTTT
TRBD2	NA	TRBJ2-1	TRBV11-2	CASSGLAGGWEQFF	TGTGCCAGCAGTGGGCTAGCGGGAGGTTGGGAGCAGTTCTTC
TRBD1	NA	TRBJ2-3	TRBV5-1	CASSLVGTTGGSTDTQYF	TGCGCCAGCAGCTTGGTGGGGACGACAGGGGGAAGCACAGATACGCAGTATTTT
TRBD1	NA	TRBJ2-4	TRBV5-1	CASSLGTGKNIQYF	TGCGCCAGCAGCCTTGGGACAGGGAAAAACATTCAGTACTTC
TRBD1	NA	TRBJ1-1	TRBV10-2	CASSDAGGIAEAFF	TGCGCCAGCAGTGATGCAGGGGGCATCGCTGAAGCTTTCTTT